This TCR beta chain stems from a study of blood T cells in healthy people across ages. Turning to the study itself: Template switching recovered approximately one barcoded beta molecule for every two T cells. General observations from the study: Both naive CD4+ cell counts and diversity were greater in long-lived donors than in aged donors.

Primed by a sample-barcoded 5' primer and a J-beta primer mix, a second PCR proceeded for 7 to 11 cycles. Each cDNA molecule, via a template-switch adaptor with 12 random nucleotides, was tagged. Each CDR3 protein gets one entry after TCRdb re-called the 5' RACE reads with MiXCR. The data contain about 640,000 distinct CDR3 sequences, roughly 50% of them singletons. This clonotype was picked up many times. As yet, its antigen is unknown. The sequence derives from a man between 60 and 70 years old in good health. The sample was blood.

CDR3 coding DNA: TGCGCCAGCAGCGTCGGGACTAGCGGGGTGAATGAGCAGTTCTTC. The encoded protein is CASSVGTSGVNEQFF. The rearrangement links TRBV5-1 to TRBJ2-1; 13 bases map to TRBD2. V lost 4 bases and J lost 7; bases outside the gene matches: 5. Germline V gives CDR1 SGHRS, CDR2 YFSETQ. The CDR3 covers 15 residues.